Detailed here is one TCR beta chain. Employing constant-segment primers, 5'RACE generated TCR alpha and TCR beta cDNA libraries bearing sample barcodes and UMIs. Using its own MiXCR run on the 5' RACE reads, TCRdb lists one record per CDR3 protein. The table shows about 430,000 distinct CDR3 sequences, with 15% to 20% occurring only once. This record belongs to a study of T-cell memory formation after mild COVID-19. Turning to the study itself: TCR clusters were largely donor specific.

V was shortened by 0 bases and J by 8 bases, with 10 bases between the two germline ends. The germline V gene encodes CDR1 MNHEY and CDR2 SVGAGI. The CDR3 is 13 amino acids. The specimen sequenced was PBMCs or a T cell subset sorted from them (not recorded which). The rearrangement joins TRBV6-5 to TRBJ1-1; no reliable D call. This clonotype was sampled from a man between 18 and 29 years old who had mild COVID-19 (a few samples of this study predate the infection). Cell type and time point are not known. In nucleotides, the CDR3 is TGTGCCAGCAGTTACTCGTGGTCTACCGAAGCTTTCTTT. It encodes CASSYSWSTEAFF.